This TCR beta chain was captured by sequencing in a study of shared clonotypes between healthy human individuals. Generated by immunoSEQ multiplex PCR, the TCRdb table keeps only in-frame clones and is missing some. The sample consists of about 120,000 clones, around 68% of them appearing once. Trimming shortened V by 0 bases and J by 8 bases, and 11 bases separated the two germline ends. CDR1 and CDR2 (germline): LGHNA, YNFKEQ. This CDR3 has 14 amino acids. The TCR was taken from a woman aged 25 to 39 in good health. The chain recombines TRBV4-2 with TRBJ2-1; the D is unclear. Sequencing was carried out using memory CD8+ T cells sorted from blood. The subset denotes: CD45RO+ cells pooled with CCR7-negative TemRA cells. The CDR3, as DNA: TGTGCCAGCAGCCAAGAGAGGTGGGGTCATGAGCAGTTCTTC. Protein product: CASSQERWGHEQFF.